The clone carrying this T cell receptor (beta chain) has a handful of counts. Its antigen remains unknown. CDR3 length equals 15 residues. Germline CDR1 is KGHSH and CDR2 is LQKENI. Trimming left V 6 bases short and J 2 bases short, with 16 bases between. Unique molecular identifiers featured in each of the TCR beta cDNA libraries. Input populations of about 0.95 to 11 million T cells gave rise to roughly 0.5 million cDNA molecules. TCRdb itself ran the PCR reads through MiXCR, one entry per CDR3 protein. Counted here are some 450,000 distinct CDR3 sequences, around 40% occurring once; the ten biggest clones make up about an eighth. This sample was included in a study of post-analysis software for immune sequencing data. Overall study results and limits: Comparison of patients with controls showed five TRBV segments more frequent in patients, TRBV5-6, TRBV5-1 and TRBV20-1 among them.

This receptor was taken from a girl aged 10-17 years with multiple sclerosis. Sequences were obtained from blood. The chain couples TRBV18 to TRBJ2-5; the D gene is possibly TRBD2 (6 bases). In nucleotides, the CDR3 is TGTGCCAGCTCGCTTACCGGGGGATTTCAAGAGACCCAGTACTTC. This sequence encodes CASSLTGGFQETQYF.